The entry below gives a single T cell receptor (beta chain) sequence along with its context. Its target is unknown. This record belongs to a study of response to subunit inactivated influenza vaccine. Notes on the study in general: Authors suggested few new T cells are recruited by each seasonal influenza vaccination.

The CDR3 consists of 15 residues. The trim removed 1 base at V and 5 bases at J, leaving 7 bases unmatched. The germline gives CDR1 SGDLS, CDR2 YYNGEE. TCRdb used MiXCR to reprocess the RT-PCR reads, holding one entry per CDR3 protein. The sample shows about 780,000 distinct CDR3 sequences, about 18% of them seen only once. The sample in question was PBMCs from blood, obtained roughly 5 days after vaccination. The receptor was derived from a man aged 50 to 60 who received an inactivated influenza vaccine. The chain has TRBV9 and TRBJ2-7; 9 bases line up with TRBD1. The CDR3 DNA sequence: TGTGCCAGCAGCGTAAGAACAGGGGGCCTCAACGAGCAGTACTTC. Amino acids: CASSVRTGGLNEQYF.